One and the same sample provided the 4 T cell receptor beta chains below, sequenced in a study of blood T cell repertoires in COVID-19. The repertoire was sequenced with immunoSEQ multiplex PCR; TCRdb's copy has only in-frame clones and lacks some. The data show some 70,000 clones, roughly 87% seen once. Sequenced input: peripheral blood. These receptor sequences come from a woman aged 50 to 65 with COVID-19, enrolled during active disease.

V gene TRBV7-9 combines with J gene TRBJ2-6, with 10 bases lining up with TRBD1. This CDR3 has 19 amino acids. CDR1 is SEHNR and CDR2 is FQNEAQ in the germline V gene (reference sequence). V trimming: 9 bases; J trimming: 0 bases; junction bases outside the gene matches: 14. The CDR3 coding sequence is TGTGCCAGTCCAACGCTGGGACAGGGGATCCACTCTGGGGCCAACGTCCTGACTTTC. It codes for CASPTLGQGIHSGANVLTF.

This chain uses TRBV4-1 with TRBJ2-7, with D perhaps matching TRBD2 (6 bases). The V end was cut by 3 bases, the J end by 4 bases, with 22 bases between. This CDR3 is built from 17 residues. Germline CDR1 and CDR2: MGHRA and YSYEKL. The CDR3 bases are TGCGCCAGCAGCCAGGACCCCGACGGGGGTCAGGGATACGAGCAGTACTTC. This gives the protein CASSQDPDGGQGYEQYF.

V is TRBV28 and J is TRBJ2-7; perhaps TRBD2 as D (6 bases). The length of the CDR3 is 14 residues. Germline lookup yields CDR1 MDHEN and CDR2 SYDVKM. Trimming cost V 6 bases and J 6 bases, with 18 bases left between them. This CDR3 reads CASRLSRDSLEQYF. In DNA form, the CDR3 reads TGTGCCAGCAGACTATCCCGGGACTCCCTCGAGCAGTACTTC.

This clone was counted many times. The chain combines TRBV2 with TRBJ2-7; D call uncertain. Trimming shortened V by 6 bases and J by 1 base, and 16 bases separated the two germline ends. This CDR3 comprises 15 residues. Germline CDR1 and CDR2: SNHLY and FYNNEI. CDR3 in amino acids: CASRLRRLVSYEQYF. The CDR3 nucleotides are TGTGCCAGCAGGCTGAGGCGGCTGGTTTCCTACGAGCAGTACTTC.